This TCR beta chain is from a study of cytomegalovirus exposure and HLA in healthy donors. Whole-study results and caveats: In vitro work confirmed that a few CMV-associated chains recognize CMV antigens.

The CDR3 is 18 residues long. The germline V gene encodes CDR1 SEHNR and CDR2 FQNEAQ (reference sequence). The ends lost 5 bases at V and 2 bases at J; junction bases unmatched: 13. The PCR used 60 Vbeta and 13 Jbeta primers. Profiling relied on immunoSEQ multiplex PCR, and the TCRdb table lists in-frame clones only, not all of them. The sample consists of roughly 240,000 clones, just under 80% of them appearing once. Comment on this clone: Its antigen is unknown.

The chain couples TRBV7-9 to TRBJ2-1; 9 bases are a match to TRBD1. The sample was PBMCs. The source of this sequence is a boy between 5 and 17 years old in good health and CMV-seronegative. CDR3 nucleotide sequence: TGTGCCAGCAGCGACGACAGGGGGGGGAGCGGAACCTACAATGAGCAGTTCTTC. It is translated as CASSDDRGGSGTYNEQFF. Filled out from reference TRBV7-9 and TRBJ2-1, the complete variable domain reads DTGVSQNPRHKITKRGQNVTFRCDPISEHNRLYWYRQTLGQGPEFLTYFQNEAQLEKSRLLSDRFSAERPKGSFSTLEIQRTEQGDSAMYLCASSDDRGGSGTYNEQFFGPGTRLTVL.